This TCR beta chain is drawn from a study of T-cell reconstitution after alpha-beta-depleted transplantation in children. The study's findings and limits: Expanded clones from the graft, numbering several hundred, reportedly supplied alpha-beta T cells about two months after transplant. Diversity and T-cell counts at one year after transplant derived mostly from new T cells. The study traced high day-60 TCRbeta diversity in some patients to surviving recipient T cells and thymic progenitors.

About this clonotype: Its target is unknown.

Germline CDR1 reads MGHRA; CDR2 reads YSYEKL. Trimming pared 4 bases from V and 2 bases from J, leaving 3 bases between. The CDR3 totals 13 residues. This sample's TCRbeta library carried unique molecular identifier barcodes. TCRdb re-derived calls from the PCR reads in MiXCR, one entry per CDR3 protein. Altogether under 450,000 distinct CDR3 sequences are present, around 15% being singletons, with the ten largest covering 29%. This sequence originates from a boy in the first two years of life who had a stem cell transplant for Wiskott-Aldrich syndrome, so the T cells may come from the graft donor. The sample in question was PBMCs, mostly from graft donor cells, obtained 360 days after TCRalphabeta/CD19-depleted stem cell transplant. This sequence joins TRBV4-1 and TRBJ2-6, with unresolved D. Here the CDR3 DNA reads TGCGCCAGCAGCCGGACTGGGGCCAACGTCCTGACTTTC. It specifies CASSRTGANVLTF.